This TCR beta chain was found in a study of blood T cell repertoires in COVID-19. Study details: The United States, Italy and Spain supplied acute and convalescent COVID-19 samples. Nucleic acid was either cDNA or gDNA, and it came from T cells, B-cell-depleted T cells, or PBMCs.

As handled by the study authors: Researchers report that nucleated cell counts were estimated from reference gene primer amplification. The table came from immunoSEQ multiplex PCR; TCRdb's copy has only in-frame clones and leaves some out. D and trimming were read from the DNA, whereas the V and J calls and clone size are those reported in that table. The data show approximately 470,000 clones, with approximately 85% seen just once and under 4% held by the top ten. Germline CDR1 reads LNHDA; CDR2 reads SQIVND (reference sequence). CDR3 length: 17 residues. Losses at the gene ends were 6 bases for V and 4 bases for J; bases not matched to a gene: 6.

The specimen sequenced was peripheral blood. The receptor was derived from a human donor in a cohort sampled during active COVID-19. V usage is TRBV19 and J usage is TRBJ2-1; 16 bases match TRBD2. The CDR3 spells CASRPGTSGRGYNEQFF. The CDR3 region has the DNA TGTGCCAGTAGACCCGGGACTAGCGGGAGGGGGTACAATGAGCAGTTCTTC.